Listed below are T cell receptor beta chains from one sample, sequenced in a study of blood T cell repertoires in COVID-19. Produced via immunoSEQ multiplex PCR; TCRdb's table is partial and in-frame only. The table has approximately 250,000 clones, 84% seen once. Sequenced material: peripheral blood. The receptor set was obtained from a human donor in a cohort sampled during active COVID-19. CDR3s include the opening cysteine and the closing phenylalanine or tryptophan. Each record gives: CDR3 length, V gene, J gene, D gene, clone size, CDR3 DNA, CDR3 protein. D genes are given only for firm matches. Clone size is given for some rows only: seen once, a few or many times, or a class if the clone is expanded.

CDR3 length: 16; V gene: TRBV5-1; J gene: TRBJ2-7; D gene: TRBD2; clone size: once; CDR3 DNA: TGCGCCAGCAGCTCACTAGCGGGGCTTAGCTCCTACGAGCAGTACTTC; CDR3 protein: CASSSLAGLSSYEQYF
CDR3 length: 13; V gene: TRBV5-1; J gene: TRBJ2-1; D gene: NA; clone size: NA; CDR3 DNA: TGCGCCAGCAGCTCATTGTCGGGCAATGAGCAGTTCTTC; CDR3 protein: CASSSLSGNEQFF
CDR3 length: 14; V gene: TRBV5-4; J gene: TRBJ1-3; D gene: NA; clone size: NA; CDR3 DNA: TGTGCCAGCAGCTCTGGACTAGGCCGAAACACCATATATTTT; CDR3 protein: CASSSGLGRNTIYF
CDR3 length: 14; V gene: TRBV29-1; J gene: TRBJ1-5; D gene: TRBD1; clone size: NA; CDR3 DNA: TGCAGCGTTGAAGTAACGGACAGGGCGCAGCCCCAGCATTTT; CDR3 protein: CSVEVTDRAQPQHF
CDR3 length: 18; V gene: TRBV18; J gene: TRBJ2-3; D gene: NA; clone size: NA; CDR3 DNA: TGTGCCAGCTCACCATTTAATACTCGAGCTACTAGCACAGATACGCAGTATTTT; CDR3 protein: CASSPFNTRATSTDTQYF
CDR3 length: 16; V gene: TRBV2; J gene: TRBJ2-2; D gene: TRBD1; clone size: NA; CDR3 DNA: TGTGCCAGCAGATGGGACAGGGGTTCGAACACCGGGGAGCTGTTTTTT; CDR3 protein: CASRWDRGSNTGELFF
CDR3 length: 14; V gene: TRBV4-1; J gene: TRBJ2-3; D gene: NA; clone size: NA; CDR3 DNA: TGCGCCAGCAGCCAAGATGGGAGGCTCCCGTCGCAGTATTTT; CDR3 protein: CASSQDGRLPSQYF
CDR3 length: 16; V gene: TRBV5-4; J gene: TRBJ1-1; D gene: NA; clone size: NA; CDR3 DNA: TGTGCCAGCAGCCCCCTATCGGCAGGGGCTGACACTGAAGCTTTCTTT; CDR3 protein: CASSPLSAGADTEAFF
CDR3 length: 15; V gene: TRBV24-1; J gene: TRBJ2-1; D gene: TRBD2; clone size: once; CDR3 DNA: TGTGCCACCAGTGATTCAACTAGCGGGGAACTTGAGCAGTTCTTC; CDR3 protein: CATSDSTSGELEQFF
CDR3 length: 20; V gene: TRBV29-1; J gene: TRBJ2-7; D gene: NA; clone size: NA; CDR3 DNA: TGCAGCGCCATCGCACCATTCCGGGACCGAAGATTGACCGGGAGTTACGAGCAGTACTTC; CDR3 protein: CSAIAPFRDRRLTGSYEQYF
CDR3 length: 12; V gene: TRBV12-3/TRBV12-4; J gene: TRBJ1-3; D gene: TRBD1; clone size: few; CDR3 DNA: TGTGCCAGCGACAGGGCTGGAAACACCATATATTTT; CDR3 protein: CASDRAGNTIYF
CDR3 length: 15; V gene: TRBV5-4; J gene: TRBJ2-5; D gene: TRBD2; clone size: NA; CDR3 DNA: TGTGCCAGCAGCCTCCGGACTAGCGGGAGCCAGACCCAGTACTTC; CDR3 protein: CASSLRTSGSQTQYF
CDR3 length: 15; V gene: TRBV9; J gene: TRBJ1-5; D gene: TRBD1; clone size: many; CDR3 DNA: TGTGCCAGCAGCGGAACCGGGACAGGGGAACAGCCCCAGCATTTT; CDR3 protein: CASSGTGTGEQPQHF
CDR3 length: 19; V gene: TRBV5-6; J gene: TRBJ2-2; D gene: TRBD2; clone size: NA; CDR3 DNA: TGTGCCAGCACCCGAAGACTAGCGGGAGCCCGGACGCACACCGGGGAGCTGTTTTTT; CDR3 protein: CASTRRLAGARTHTGELFF
CDR3 length: 12; V gene: TRBV6-2/TRBV6-3; J gene: TRBJ1-1; D gene: NA; clone size: few; CDR3 DNA: TGTGCCAGCAGTATTAGGAACACTGAAGCTTTCTTT; CDR3 protein: CASSIRNTEAFF
CDR3 length: 16; V gene: TRBV5-6; J gene: TRBJ1-4; D gene: NA; clone size: NA; CDR3 DNA: TGTGCCAGCAGCGTATACAGGGAATCGGCTAATGAAAAACTGTTTTTT; CDR3 protein: CASSVYRESANEKLFF
CDR3 length: 15; V gene: TRBV24-1; J gene: TRBJ1-3; D gene: NA; clone size: NA; CDR3 DNA: TGTCGGTATACTCGGGCAGGGGTGGCTGGAAACACCATATATTTT; CDR3 protein: CRYTRAGVAGNTIYF
CDR3 length: 18; V gene: TRBV5-1; J gene: TRBJ1-2; D gene: NA; clone size: once; CDR3 DNA: TGCGCCAGCAGCTACTATACGTCTGGAGGGGCGGGAGGCTATGGCTACACCTTC; CDR3 protein: CASSYYTSGGAGGYGYTF
CDR3 length: 14; V gene: TRBV19; J gene: TRBJ2-7; D gene: TRBD1; clone size: once; CDR3 DNA: TGTGCCAGTAGTCCTGGACAGGGGGCCTACGAGCAGTACTTC; CDR3 protein: CASSPGQGAYEQYF
CDR3 length: 14; V gene: TRBV7-2; J gene: TRBJ1-5; D gene: NA; clone size: once; CDR3 DNA: TGTGCCAGCAGCATAAACAGGGTACGGCAGCCCCAGCATTTT; CDR3 protein: CASSINRVRQPQHF
CDR3 length: 16; V gene: TRBV4-2; J gene: TRBJ2-7; D gene: NA; clone size: NA; CDR3 DNA: TGTGCCAGCAGCCAAGATGGGGCGGGACCCAGGGCGGAGCAGTACTTC; CDR3 protein: CASSQDGAGPRAEQYF
CDR3 length: 14; V gene: TRBV11-2; J gene: TRBJ1-1; D gene: TRBD1; clone size: NA; CDR3 DNA: TGTGCCAGCAGCCTTGGGGCAGGGGGATATGAAGCTTTCTTT; CDR3 protein: CASSLGAGGYEAFF
CDR3 length: 14; V gene: TRBV28; J gene: TRBJ1-6; D gene: TRBD1; clone size: few; CDR3 DNA: TGTGCCAGCATCTGGGACAGGTATAATTCACCCCTCCACTTT; CDR3 protein: CASIWDRYNSPLHF
CDR3 length: 15; V gene: TRBV28; J gene: TRBJ2-1; D gene: TRBD1; clone size: NA; CDR3 DNA: TGTGCCAGCAAACCCCCGGGACAGGGTACGGGAGAGCAGTTCTTC; CDR3 protein: CASKPPGQGTGEQFF
CDR3 length: 14; V gene: TRBV2; J gene: TRBJ2-1; D gene: TRBD2; clone size: NA; CDR3 DNA: TGTGCCAGCAGTGAATGGACTAGAGGTAACGAGCAGTTCTTC; CDR3 protein: CASSEWTRGNEQFF
CDR3 length: 14; V gene: TRBV19; J gene: TRBJ1-1; D gene: NA; clone size: NA; CDR3 DNA: TGTGCCAGTAGTACCCGGATCAGGGACACTGAAGCTTTCTTT; CDR3 protein: CASSTRIRDTEAFF
CDR3 length: 13; V gene: TRBV18; J gene: TRBJ1-1; D gene: TRBD1; clone size: NA; CDR3 DNA: TGTGCCAGCTCACTCAGGGGGCGGGCTGAAGCTTTCTTT; CDR3 protein: CASSLRGRAEAFF
CDR3 length: 13; V gene: TRBV6-5; J gene: TRBJ1-1; D gene: NA; clone size: once; CDR3 DNA: TGTGCCAGCAGTCGCGGGGGCGACACTGAAGCTTTCTTT; CDR3 protein: CASSRGGDTEAFF
CDR3 length: 15; V gene: TRBV6-5; J gene: TRBJ1-2; D gene: TRBD1; clone size: NA; CDR3 DNA: TGTGCCAGCAGAAAAACAGGGGGCCCTCCCTATGGCTACACCTTC; CDR3 protein: CASRKTGGPPYGYTF
CDR3 length: 15; V gene: TRBV6-5; J gene: TRBJ2-2; D gene: NA; clone size: NA; CDR3 DNA: TGTGCCAGCAGCCAGGGTTGGGCGAACACCGGGGAGCTGTTTTTT; CDR3 protein: CASSQGWANTGELFF
CDR3 length: 13; V gene: TRBV5-1; J gene: TRBJ1-2; D gene: TRBD1; clone size: few; CDR3 DNA: TGCGCCAGCAGCTTGGAGGGACAGGGCGGCTACACCTTC; CDR3 protein: CASSLEGQGGYTF
CDR3 length: 11; V gene: TRBV7-7; J gene: TRBJ1-2; D gene: TRBD1; clone size: once; CDR3 DNA: TGTGCTATCAGACAGGGAGACGGCTACACCTTC; CDR3 protein: CAIRQGDGYTF
CDR3 length: 15; V gene: TRBV11-2; J gene: TRBJ2-5; D gene: NA; clone size: few; CDR3 DNA: TGTGCCAGCAGCTTAGCGGGGGGCGCATTGGAGACCCAGTACTTC; CDR3 protein: CASSLAGGALETQYF
CDR3 length: 14; V gene: TRBV28; J gene: TRBJ2-5; D gene: NA; clone size: NA; CDR3 DNA: TGTGCCAGCAGTTTCGTGCGAACAGGCGAGACCCAGTACTTC; CDR3 protein: CASSFVRTGETQYF
CDR3 length: 14; V gene: TRBV6-6; J gene: TRBJ1-1; D gene: NA; clone size: NA; CDR3 DNA: TGTGCCAGCACCTTCAGGGGTTGGGGCACTGAAGCTTTCTTT; CDR3 protein: CASTFRGWGTEAFF